This T cell receptor (beta chain) was retrieved from a study of T cell responses to AZD1222 COVID-19 vaccine. For this clone: Its antigen is unidentified.

Trimming took off 5 bases at V and 4 bases at J, with 17 bases between the two ends. Germline V lookup: CDR1 KGHSH, CDR2 LQKENI. The CDR3 contains 16 residues. Study findings and constraints: Recipients of AZD1222 seropositive at baseline numbered only 6 or 7.

Analyses pooled second doses at about 4 or about 12 weeks. Measured with immunoSEQ multiplex PCR; TCRdb has only the in-frame clones, and not every one. Of around 150,000 clones listed, around 89% are singletons. The source of this sequence is an adult who received the AZD1222 COVID-19 vaccine. Sequenced material: peripheral blood, taken 28 days after the second AZD1222 dose. This sequence joins TRBV18 and TRBJ1-4, with D unresolved. CDR3 in amino acids: CASSSQRSRINEKLFF. CDR3 nucleotide sequence: TGTGCCAGCTCATCACAACGCAGCCGTATTAATGAAAAACTGTTTTTT.